The 3 T cell receptor beta chains below come from one sample, sequenced in a study of T cell responses to AZD1222 COVID-19 vaccine (dated by TCRdb to about 2021). According to the study, the label for this sample's time point signals: baseline before first vaccination. Library prep was done by the immunoSEQ multiplex PCR assay. Imported from immuneACCESS, the table was reduced by TCRdb to in-frame sequences with V and J called. These copies leave out some clones; in studies compared against another copy, an unresolved V gene accounts for under half, and the cause of the remainder is not known. The sample table lists roughly 66,000 clones, 80% to 85% of them with a count of one. Roughly 6.6% of the sample belongs to the ten largest clones. This specimen was peripheral blood, taken on day 0 of AZD1222 vaccination. The receptors come from an adult in good health.

The chain uses TRBV7-6 and TRBJ2-2; tentative D call: TRBD1 (6 bases). CDR1 is SGHVS and CDR2 is FNYEAQ in the germline V gene. Trimming pared 1 base from V and 0 bases from J, leaving 15 bases between. There are 18 residues in the CDR3. Written as DNA, the CDR3 is TGTGCCAGCAGCTTAGAGGGAAGGGGGTTACCGAACACCGGGGAGCTGTTTTTT. Residues: CASSLEGRGLPNTGELFF.

This chain connects TRBV5-8 to TRBJ1-1, with D unresolved. The CDR3 is 15 amino acids. The V end was cut by 4 bases, the J end by 1 base, with 14 bases between. In germline, CDR1 is SGHTS, CDR2 YDEGEE. CDR3: CASSRLRQSNTEAFF. The DNA for the CDR3 is TGTGCCAGCAGCCGGTTACGGCAGTCGAACACTGAAGCTTTCTTT.

This chain connects TRBV7-6 to TRBJ2-1; D gene uncertain. The length of the CDR3 is 18 residues. Per the germline V gene, CDR1 is SGHVS and CDR2 is FNYEAQ. The V end was cut by 5 bases, the J end by 5 bases, with 25 bases between. In nucleotides, the CDR3 is TGTGCCAGCAGCGCGTCTGTGGCAGGCCAACTCCTCGACAATGAGCAGTTCTTC. As protein: CASSASVAGQLLDNEQFF.